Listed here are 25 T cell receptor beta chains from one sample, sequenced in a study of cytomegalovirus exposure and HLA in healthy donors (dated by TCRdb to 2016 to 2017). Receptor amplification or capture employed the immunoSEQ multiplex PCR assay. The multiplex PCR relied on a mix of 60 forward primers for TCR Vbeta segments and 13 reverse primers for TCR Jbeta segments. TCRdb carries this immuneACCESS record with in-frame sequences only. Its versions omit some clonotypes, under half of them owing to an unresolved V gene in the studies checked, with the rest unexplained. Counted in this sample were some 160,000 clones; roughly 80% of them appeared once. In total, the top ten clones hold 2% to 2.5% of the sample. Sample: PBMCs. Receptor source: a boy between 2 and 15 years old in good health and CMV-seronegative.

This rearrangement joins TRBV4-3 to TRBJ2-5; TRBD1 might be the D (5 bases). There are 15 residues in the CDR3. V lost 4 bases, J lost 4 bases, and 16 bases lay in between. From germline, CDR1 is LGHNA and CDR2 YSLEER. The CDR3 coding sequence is TGCGCCAGCAGCCCAAGCCCCCTAGGGGCAGAGACCCAGTACTTC. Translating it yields CASSPSPLGAETQYF.

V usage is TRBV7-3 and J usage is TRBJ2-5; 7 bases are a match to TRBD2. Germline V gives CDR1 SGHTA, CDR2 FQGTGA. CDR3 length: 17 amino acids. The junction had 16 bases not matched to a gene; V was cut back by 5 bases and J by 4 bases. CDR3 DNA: TGTGCCAGCAGCCTGGAGGTCGCGGGAGTGTGGAGAGAGACCCAGTACTTC. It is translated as CASSLEVAGVWRETQYF.

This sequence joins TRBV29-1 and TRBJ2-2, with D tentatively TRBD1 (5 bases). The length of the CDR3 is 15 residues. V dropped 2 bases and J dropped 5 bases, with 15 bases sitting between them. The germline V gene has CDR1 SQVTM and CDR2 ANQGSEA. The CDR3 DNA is TGCAGCGTTGAACGGCAGGGCGTTGGGACCGGGGAGCTGTTTTTT. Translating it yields CSVERQGVGTGELFF.

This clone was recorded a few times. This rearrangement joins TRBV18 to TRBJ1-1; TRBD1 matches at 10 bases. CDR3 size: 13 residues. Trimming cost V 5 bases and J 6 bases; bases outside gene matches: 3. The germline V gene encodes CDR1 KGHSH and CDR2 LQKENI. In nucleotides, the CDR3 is TGTGCCAGCTCAACCGGACAGGGGGCTGAAGCTTTCTTT. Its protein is CASSTGQGAEAFF.

In DNA, the CDR3 is TGTGCCAGCAGCTTAGATCGCTGGGATAGCGGCTACACAGATACGCAGTATTTT. Residues: CASSLDRWDSGYTDTQYF. The rearrangement uses TRBV11-2 and TRBJ2-3; possible D gene TRBD2, 6 bases. The CDR3 sequence is 18 residues long. Looked up from germline, CDR1 is SGHAT and CDR2 is FQNNGV. Trimming pared 0 bases from V and 2 bases from J, leaving 18 bases between.

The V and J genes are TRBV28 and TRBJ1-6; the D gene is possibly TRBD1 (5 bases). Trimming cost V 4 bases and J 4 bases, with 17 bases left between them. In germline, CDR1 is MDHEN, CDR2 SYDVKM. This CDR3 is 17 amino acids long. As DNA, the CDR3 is TGTGCCAGCAGTTCCCTGCCGGGGACTGAATATAATTCACCCCTCCACTTT. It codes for CASSSLPGTEYNSPLHF.

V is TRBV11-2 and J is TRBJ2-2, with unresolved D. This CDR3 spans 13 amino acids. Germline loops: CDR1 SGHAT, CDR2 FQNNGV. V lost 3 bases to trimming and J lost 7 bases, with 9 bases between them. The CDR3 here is CASSFLNGGELFF. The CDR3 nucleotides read TGTGCCAGCAGCTTTCTAAACGGCGGGGAGCTGTTTTTT. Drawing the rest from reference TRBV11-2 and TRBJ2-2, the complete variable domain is EAGVAQSPRYKIIEKRQSVAFWCNPISGHATLYWYQQILGQGPKLLIQFQNNGVVDDSQLPKDRFSAERLKGVDSTLKIQPAKLEDSAVYLCASSFLNGGELFFGEGSRLTVL.

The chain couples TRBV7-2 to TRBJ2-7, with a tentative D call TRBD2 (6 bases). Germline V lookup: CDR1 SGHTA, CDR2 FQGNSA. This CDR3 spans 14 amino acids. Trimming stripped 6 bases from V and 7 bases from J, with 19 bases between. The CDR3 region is CASRPLRDGGEQYF. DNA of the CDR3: TGTGCCAGCAGACCACTTCGGGACGGGGGAGAGCAGTACTTC.

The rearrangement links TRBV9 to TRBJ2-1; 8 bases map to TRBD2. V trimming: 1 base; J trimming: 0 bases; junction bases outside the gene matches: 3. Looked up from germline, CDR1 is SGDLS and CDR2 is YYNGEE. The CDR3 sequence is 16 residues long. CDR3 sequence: CASSVRAGDSYNEQFF. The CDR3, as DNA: TGTGCCAGCAGCGTACGAGCGGGAGACTCCTACAATGAGCAGTTCTTC.

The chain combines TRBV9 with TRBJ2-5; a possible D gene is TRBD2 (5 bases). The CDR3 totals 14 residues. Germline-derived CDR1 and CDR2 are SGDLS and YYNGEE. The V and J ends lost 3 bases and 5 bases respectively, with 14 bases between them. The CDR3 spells CASSGWETSETQYF. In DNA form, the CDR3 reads TGTGCCAGCAGCGGCTGGGAGACTTCGGAGACCCAGTACTTC.

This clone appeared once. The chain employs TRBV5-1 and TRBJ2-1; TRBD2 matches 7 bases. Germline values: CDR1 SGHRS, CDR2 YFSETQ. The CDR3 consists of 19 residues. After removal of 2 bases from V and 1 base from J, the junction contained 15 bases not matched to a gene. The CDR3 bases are TGCGCCAGCAGCTTTTGGACTGGCGGGAGATTTGGGTCCTACAATGAGCAGTTCTTC. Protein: CASSFWTGGRFGSYNEQFF.

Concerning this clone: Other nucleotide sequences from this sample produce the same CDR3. Written as DNA, the CDR3 is TGTGCCAGTAGTATCGGGCCAGGGGGAGGCTACACCTTC. This codes for CASSIGPGGGYTF. The chain recombines TRBV19 with TRBJ1-2; 7 bases line up with TRBD1. V lost 3 bases and J lost 8; bases outside the gene matches: 6. Germline CDR1 is LNHDA and CDR2 is SQIVND (reference sequence). There are 13 residues in the CDR3.

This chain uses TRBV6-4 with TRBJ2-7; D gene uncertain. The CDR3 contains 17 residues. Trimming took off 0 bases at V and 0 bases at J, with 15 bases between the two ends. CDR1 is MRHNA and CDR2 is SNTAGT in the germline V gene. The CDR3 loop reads CASSDSISTGPSYEQYF. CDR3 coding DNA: TGTGCCAGCAGTGACTCGATTTCAACGGGTCCCTCCTACGAGCAGTACTTC.

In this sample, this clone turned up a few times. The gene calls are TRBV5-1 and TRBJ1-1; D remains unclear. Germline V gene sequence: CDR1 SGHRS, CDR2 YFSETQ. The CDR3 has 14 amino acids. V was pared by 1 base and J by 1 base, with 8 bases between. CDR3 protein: CASSLTVTNTEAFF. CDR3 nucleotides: TGCGCCAGCAGCTTGACAGTGACGAACACTGAAGCTTTCTTT.

The DNA for the CDR3 is TGTGCCAGCAGTAAGGGACTCCAGGCAGATACGCAGTATTTT. Its protein is CASSKGLQADTQYF. This sequence joins TRBV14 and TRBJ2-3; tentatively, D is TRBD2 (6 bases). V lost 6 bases and J 4 bases, leaving 14 bases between the germline ends. Germline CDR1 SGHDN, CDR2 FVKESK. This CDR3 spans 14 amino acids.

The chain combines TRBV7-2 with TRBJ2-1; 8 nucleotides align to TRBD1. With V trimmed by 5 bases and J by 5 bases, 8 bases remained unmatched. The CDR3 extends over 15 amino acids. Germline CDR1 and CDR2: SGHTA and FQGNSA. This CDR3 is CASSLQGGMNNEQFF. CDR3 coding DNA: TGTGCCAGCAGCCTACAGGGGGGTATGAACAATGAGCAGTTCTTC.

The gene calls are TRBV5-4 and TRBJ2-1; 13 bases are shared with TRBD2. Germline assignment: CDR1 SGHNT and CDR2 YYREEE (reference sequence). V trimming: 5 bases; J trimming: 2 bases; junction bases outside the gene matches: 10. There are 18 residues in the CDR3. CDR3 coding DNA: TGTGCCAGCAGGCCCGGGACTAGCGGGATTCGCGCCTACAATGAGCAGTTCTTC. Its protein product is CASRPGTSGIRAYNEQFF.

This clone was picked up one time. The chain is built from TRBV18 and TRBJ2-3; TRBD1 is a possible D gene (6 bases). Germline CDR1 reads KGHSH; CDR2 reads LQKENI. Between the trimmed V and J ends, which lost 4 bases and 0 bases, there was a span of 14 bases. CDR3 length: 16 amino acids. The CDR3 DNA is TGTGCCAGCTCACAGATCAGGGGTGGCAGCACAGATACGCAGTATTTT. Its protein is CASSQIRGGSTDTQYF. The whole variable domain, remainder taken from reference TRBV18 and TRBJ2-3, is NAGVMQNPRHLVRRRGQEARLRCSPMKGHSHVYWYRQLPEEGLKFMVYLQKENIIDESGMPKERFSAEFPKEGPSILRIQQVVRGDSAAYFCASSQIRGGSTDTQYFGPGTRLTVL.

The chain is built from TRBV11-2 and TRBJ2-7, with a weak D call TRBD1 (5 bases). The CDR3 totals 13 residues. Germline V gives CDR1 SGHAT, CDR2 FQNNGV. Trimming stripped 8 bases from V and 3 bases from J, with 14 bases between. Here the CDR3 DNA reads TGTGCCAGCGGTGCAGGGCCCAACTACGAGCAGTACTTC. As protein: CASGAGPNYEQYF.

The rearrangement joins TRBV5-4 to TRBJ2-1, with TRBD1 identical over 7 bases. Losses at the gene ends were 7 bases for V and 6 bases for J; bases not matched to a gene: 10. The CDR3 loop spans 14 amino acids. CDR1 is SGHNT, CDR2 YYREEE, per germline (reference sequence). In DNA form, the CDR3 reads TGTGCCAGCTCAGCCGGGACAGTCGGCAATGAGCAGTTCTTC. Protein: CASSAGTVGNEQFF.

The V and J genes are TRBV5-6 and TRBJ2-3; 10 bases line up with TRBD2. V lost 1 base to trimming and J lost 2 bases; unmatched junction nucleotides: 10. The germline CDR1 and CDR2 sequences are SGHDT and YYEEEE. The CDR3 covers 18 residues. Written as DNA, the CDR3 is TGTGCCAGCAGCTTGCCCACGCCTAGCGGGGGAGACACAGATACGCAGTATTTT. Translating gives CASSLPTPSGGDTDTQYF.

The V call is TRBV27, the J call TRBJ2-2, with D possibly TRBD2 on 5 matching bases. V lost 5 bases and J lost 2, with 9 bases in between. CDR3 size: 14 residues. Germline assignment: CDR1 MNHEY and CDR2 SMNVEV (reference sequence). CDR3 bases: TGTGCCAGCAGTCGGACTCTCAACACCGGGGAGCTGTTTTTT. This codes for CASSRTLNTGELFF.

CDR3 DNA sequence: TGTGCCAGCAGTCGGGGAGGGGCTGGATACGAGCAGTACTTC. This translates into CASSRGGAGYEQYF. This sequence joins TRBV27 and TRBJ2-7, with TRBD2 identical over 7 bases. Trimming cost V 5 bases and J 4 bases; bases outside gene matches: 8. The CDR3 has 14 residues. Germline CDR1 MNHEY, CDR2 SMNVEV (reference sequence).

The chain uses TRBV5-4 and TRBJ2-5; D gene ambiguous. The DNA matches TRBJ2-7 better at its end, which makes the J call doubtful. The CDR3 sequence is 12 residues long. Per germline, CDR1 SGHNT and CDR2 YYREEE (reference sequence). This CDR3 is CASSLDAYEQYF. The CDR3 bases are TGTGCCAGCAGCTTGGACGCCTACGAGCAGTACTTC.

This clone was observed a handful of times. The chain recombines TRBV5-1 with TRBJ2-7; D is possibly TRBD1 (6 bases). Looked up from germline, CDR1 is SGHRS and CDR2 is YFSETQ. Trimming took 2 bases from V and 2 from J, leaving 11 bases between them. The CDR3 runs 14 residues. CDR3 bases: TGCGCCAGCAGCTTCAGACAGGTGCCCTACGAGCAGTACTTC. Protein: CASSFRQVPYEQYF.